The 8 T cell receptor beta chains given below trace back to one sample, sequenced in a study of T cells in Graves' hyperthyroidism and ophthalmopathy. Regions amplified from RNA transcripts were the TCR beta CDR3 regions. HTBI primers were the set used in a first-round RT-PCR of the TCR CDR3. TCRdb used MiXCR to reprocess the multiplex PCR reads, holding one entry per CDR3 protein. The data show about 350,000 distinct CDR3 sequences, with nearly 15% seen just once and about 21% held by the top ten. The sample comprised blood. The receptors here all came from a woman aged 60-75 years with Graves' ophthalmopathy.

This clonotype was counted between two and nine times. The chain carries TRBV7-9 and TRBJ1-6; a possible D gene is TRBD1 (6 bases). V lost 1 base to trimming and J lost 13 bases, with 14 bases between them. The CDR3 spans 14 residues. Looked up from germline, CDR1 is SEHNR and CDR2 is FQNEAQ (reference sequence). The CDR3: CASSLEPTGGPLHF. DNA for the CDR3: TGTGCCAGCAGCTTAGAACCGACAGGTGGGCCCCTCCACTTT. The variable domain in full, completed from reference TRBV7-9 and TRBJ1-6, reads DTGVSQNPRHKITKRGQNVTFRCDPISEHNRLYWYRQTLGQGPEFLTYFQNEAQLEKSRLLSDRFSAERPKGSFSTLEIQRTEQGDSAMYLCASSLEPTGGPLHFGNGTRLTVT.

This clonotype was seen only a few times. The chain couples TRBV19 to TRBJ2-3; tentatively, D is TRBD2 (6 bases). This CDR3 comprises 16 residues. Trimming removed 4 bases from V and 4 bases from J, with 18 bases in between. The V gene's germline CDR1 is LNHDA and CDR2 SQIVND (reference sequence). The CDR3, as DNA: TGTGCCAGTAGTAGGCGAGGGACTTCATCGGCAGATACGCAGTATTTT. Protein product: CASSRRGTSSADTQYF. The full variable domain, rest sourced from reference TRBV19 and TRBJ2-3, is DGGITQSPKYLFRKEGQNVTLSCEQNLNHDAMYWYRQDPGQGLRLIYYSQIVNDFQKGDIAEGYSVSREKKESFPLTVTSAQKNPTAFYLCASSRRGTSSADTQYFGPGTRLTVL.

The gene calls are TRBV10-3 and TRBJ2-7; the match to TRBD1 covers 7 bases. The V gene end was trimmed by 7 bases and the J gene end by 5 bases; junction bases not matched to a gene: 5. The germline gives CDR1 ENHRY, CDR2 SYGVKD. The CDR3 length is 12 residues. CDR3 protein: CAITGGSDEQYF. In DNA, the CDR3 is TGTGCCATCACAGGGGGATCAGACGAGCAGTACTTC.

This clonotype has at least ten counts. V usage is TRBV12-3 or TRBV12-4 and J usage is TRBJ1-5, with no clear D. The CDR3 loop spans 13 amino acids. V lost 1 base and J 11 bases, leaving 12 bases between the germline ends. The CDR3 coding sequence is TGTGCCAGCAGTTTAGGGCTGGGGATCGCCCAGCATTTT. It is translated as CASSLGLGIAQHF.

The CDR3, as DNA: TGCGCCAGCAGCTTGATGGGGGCTTCTTACAATGAGCAGTTCTTC. It specifies CASSLMGASYNEQFF. The V call is TRBV5-1, the J call TRBJ2-1, with D possibly matching TRBD1 (6 bases). Trimming pared 1 base from V and 4 bases from J, leaving 12 bases between. Germline V gene data show CDR1 as SGHRS and CDR2 as YFSETQ. The CDR3 loop spans 15 amino acids.

This clonotype was recorded at least ten times. The chain is built from TRBV11-3 and TRBJ1-1; D might be TRBD1 (6 bases). V gave up 5 bases and J gave up 3 bases, with 13 bases separating them. The CDR3 is 14 amino acids. CDR1 and CDR2 (germline): SGHNT, YENEEA. The CDR3 sequence: CASSLQGGDTEAFF. CDR3 DNA sequence: TGTGCCAGCAGCCTACAGGGTGGGGACACTGAAGCTTTCTTT.

This clonotype was found many times. The chain carries TRBV20-1 and TRBJ2-3; 10 bases fit TRBD2. Germline lookup yields CDR1 DFQATT and CDR2 SNEGSKA (reference sequence). This CDR3 has 16 amino acids. The CDR3 spells CSSSLAGGGNTDTQYF. The DNA of the CDR3 is TGCAGCTCATCCTTAGCGGGAGGAGGGAACACAGATACGCAGTATTTT.

This clonotype was seen many times. This rearrangement joins TRBV28 to TRBJ2-3, with D unclear. This CDR3 region has 15 residues. The V and J ends lost 3 bases and 9 bases respectively, with 19 bases between them. Germline-derived CDR1 and CDR2 are MDHEN and SYDVKM. The DNA of the CDR3 is TGTGCCAGCAGTTTGGGTGGTTCCCTTTCCCCAACGCAGTATTTT. This encodes CASSLGGSLSPTQYF.